This T cell receptor beta chain was observed in a study of T cells in Graves' hyperthyroidism and ophthalmopathy. Study background: Once the initial diagnosis was made, peripheral blood was obtained before any treatment. The study, taken as a whole, reports: Most thyroid-expanded clonotypes above 0.001 were also found in blood.

In this sample, this clonotype turned up a few times. As yet, its antigen is unknown. Individuals with ophthalmopathy presented a Clinical Activity Score of at least 3, a NOSPECS grade of at least 4 and a duration under 3 months. Uncontrolled infection, other autoimmune disease, pregnancy or lactation led to exclusion. The CDR3 regions of TCR beta were amplified from RNA transcripts. HTBI primers were used for first-round RT-PCR of the TCR CDR3. Via MiXCR, TCRdb re-called the multiplex PCR reads, giving one row per CDR3 protein. The sample shows about 400,000 distinct CDR3 sequences, 11% to 15% of them seen only once. Sample: blood. The origin of this receptor is a man aged 50-59 years with Graves' ophthalmopathy.

The CDR3 protein is CASSLILLNTGELFF. CDR3 in DNA: TGTGCCAGCAGTTTAATCCTCCTAAACACCGGGGAGCTGTTTTTT. The V call is TRBV28, the J call TRBJ2-2; unclear D gene. Germline V gives CDR1 MDHEN, CDR2 SYDVKM. The CDR3 is 15 residues long. Trimming took off 2 bases at V and 2 bases at J, with 9 bases between the two ends.